Following are 15 T cell receptor beta chains from one sample sequenced in a study of control samples from healthy donors and cancer patients. The table came from immunoSEQ multiplex PCR; TCRdb's copy has only in-frame clones and leaves some out. Among roughly 120,000 clones listed, about 87% were seen once. Sequenced material: blood. The receptors stem from a man aged 35-49 years in good health.

The rearrangement uses TRBV7-9 and TRBJ1-1; D ambiguous. V lost 11 bases and J lost 6, with 16 bases in between. The CDR3 is made up of 12 amino acids. Germline V gene data show CDR1 as SEHNR and CDR2 as FQNEAQ (reference sequence). Here the CDR3 reads CAATVGLAEAFF. The DNA for the CDR3 is TGTGCCGCCACAGTCGGGCTAGCTGAAGCTTTCTTT.

The genes are TRBV6-5 and TRBJ2-7, with D unresolved. CDR1 and CDR2 (germline): MNHEY, SVGAGI. This CDR3 region has 11 residues. V was cut by 11 bases and J by 3 bases, with 11 bases left in between. This CDR3 is CAEQSGYEQYF. The CDR3 DNA reads as TGTGCCGAGCAAAGTGGCTACGAGCAGTACTTC.

The chain is built from TRBV5-1 and TRBJ1-2; TRBD1 might be the D (5 bases). V shed 0 bases and J shed 3 bases, with 15 bases lying between them. Germline CDR1 is SGHRS and CDR2 is YFSETQ. CDR3 length: 16 residues. For the CDR3, the DNA is TGCGCCAGCAGCTTGGCCACCCGTGGGGGAGACTATGGCTACACCTTC. Its protein product is CASSLATRGGDYGYTF.

The chain uses TRBV6-2 or TRBV6-3 and TRBJ1-5; tentative D call: TRBD1 (5 bases). Between the trimmed V and J ends, which lost 0 bases and 0 bases, there was a span of 9 bases. Germline assignment: CDR1 MNHEY and CDR2 SVGEGT. The CDR3 length is 16 residues. The DNA for the CDR3 is TGTGCCAGCAGTTACTCTAAAGGGGATAGCAATCAGCCCCAGCATTTT. Its protein is CASSYSKGDSNQPQHF.

This chain connects TRBV24-1 to TRBJ2-3; D not certain. Germline V gene data show CDR1 as KGHDR and CDR2 as SFDVKD. The V end lost 2 bases, the J end lost 4 bases, and 9 bases lay between the germline ends. CDR3 length: 14 residues. DNA of the CDR3: TGTGCCACCAGTGATTGGCCCAGAGCAGATACGCAGTATTTT. It encodes CATSDWPRADTQYF.

This clone was counted once. The gene calls are TRBV2 and TRBJ1-2, with a tentative D call TRBD1 (6 bases). V was cut by 9 bases and J by 1 base, with 18 bases left in between. This CDR3 region has 15 residues. The germline CDR1 and CDR2 sequences are SNHLY and FYNNEI. CDR3 DNA sequence: TGTGCCAGTAGGACCCGGGACACCCTTAACTATGGCTACACCTTC. Residues: CASRTRDTLNYGYTF.

This clone has a single count. The rearrangement joins TRBV7-2 to TRBJ1-5; D gene uncertain. From germline, CDR1 is SGHTA and CDR2 FQGNSA. Trimming cost V 4 bases and J 3 bases, with 7 bases left between them. The CDR3 consists of 13 residues. The CDR3 sequence is CASSSPPNQPQHF. CDR3 DNA sequence: TGTGCCAGCAGCTCCCCTCCCAATCAGCCCCAGCATTTT.

V and J are TRBV4-3 and TRBJ1-1; 8 bases map to TRBD1. This CDR3 is built from 16 residues. Germline V gene data show CDR1 as LGHNA and CDR2 as YSLEER. V was pared by 0 bases and J by 1 base, with 4 bases of the junction left unmatched. This chain's CDR3 is CASSQDPQGANTEAFF. In nucleotides, the CDR3 is TGCGCCAGCAGCCAAGATCCCCAGGGGGCGAACACTGAAGCTTTCTTT.

The chain uses TRBV14 and TRBJ1-1; no reliable D call. The CDR3 runs 16 residues. V gave up 1 base and J gave up 0 bases, with 12 bases separating them. CDR1 and CDR2 from the germline V gene are SGHDN and FVKESK. The CDR3 loop is CASSQAIQNLNTEAFF. CDR3 DNA sequence: TGTGCCAGCAGCCAAGCGATACAGAACTTGAACACTGAAGCTTTCTTT.

J is TRBJ1-2 and V is TRBV7-8; D unclear. CDR3 length equals 18 residues. V lost 3 bases and J lost 2, with 22 bases in between. Germline V gene lookup returns CDR1 SGHVS and CDR2 FQNEAQ. The CDR3 loop reads CASSLERTGRGTNYGYTF. DNA for the CDR3: TGTGCCAGCAGCTTGGAGCGGACCGGACGGGGAACAAACTATGGCTACACCTTC. Full variable domain (remainder filled in from reference TRBV7-8 and TRBJ1-2): GAGVSQSPRYKVAKRGQDVALRCDPISGHVSLFWYQQALGQGPEFLTYFQNEAQLDKSGLPSDRFFAERPEGSVSTLKIQRTQQEDSAVYLCASSLERTGRGTNYGYTFGSGTRLTVV.

In DNA form, the CDR3 reads TGTGCCAGCTCATCGGGGGCGAGCGGAAACACCATATATTTT. It is translated as CASSSGASGNTIYF. V usage is TRBV18 and J usage is TRBJ1-3; tentatively, D is TRBD1 (6 bases). V lost 5 bases and J 4 bases, leaving 12 bases between the germline ends. The CDR3 is 14 residues long. CDR1 is KGHSH and CDR2 is LQKENI in the germline V gene.

This chain uses TRBV25-1 with TRBJ2-6; perhaps TRBD1 as D (6 bases). CDR3 length equals 17 residues. The germline V gene encodes CDR1 MGHDK and CDR2 SYGVNS. Trimming took off 4 bases at V and 2 bases at J, with 15 bases between the two ends. The CDR3 nucleotides read TGTGCCAGCAGTGCCTACTCACAGGGAACTGGGGCCAACGTCCTGACTTTC. Amino acid sequence: CASSAYSQGTGANVLTF. Full variable domain (rest looked up from reference TRBV25-1 and TRBJ2-6): EADIYQTPRYLVIGTGKKITLECSQTMGHDKMYWYQQDPGMELHLIHYSYGVNSTEKGDLSSESTVSRIRTEHFPLTLESARPSHTSQYLCASSAYSQGTGANVLTFGAGSRLTVL.

The chain employs TRBV28 and TRBJ1-1; D not resolved. Germline CDR1 MDHEN, CDR2 SYDVKM. The CDR3 loop spans 15 amino acids. V lost 5 bases, J lost 4 bases, and 17 bases lay in between. The CDR3 DNA sequence: TGTGCCAGCAGTCCACCCGGAGGAGATTTCACTGAAGCTTTCTTT. It codes for CASSPPGGDFTEAFF.

This chain joins TRBV29-1 and TRBJ2-7; D is perhaps TRBD1 (6 bases). Looked up from germline, CDR1 is SQVTM and CDR2 is ANQGSEA. V was trimmed by 6 bases and J by 6 bases, leaving 18 bases between them. The CDR3 extends over 13 amino acids. The chain's CDR3 is CSVATGHGTEQYF. The DNA of the CDR3 is TGCAGCGTGGCAACAGGGCACGGGACCGAGCAGTACTTC.

The CDR3 DNA is TGTGCCAGCTCACCCCGGTTGAGCGGGGCCCCAGATACGCAGTATTTT. Translated, it gives CASSPRLSGAPDTQYF. V gene TRBV18 combines with J gene TRBJ2-3, with 7 bases matching TRBD2. J gave up 4 bases and V 3 bases, and 10 bases lay outside the gene matches. Germline CDR1 reads KGHSH; CDR2 reads LQKENI. The CDR3 contains 16 residues.